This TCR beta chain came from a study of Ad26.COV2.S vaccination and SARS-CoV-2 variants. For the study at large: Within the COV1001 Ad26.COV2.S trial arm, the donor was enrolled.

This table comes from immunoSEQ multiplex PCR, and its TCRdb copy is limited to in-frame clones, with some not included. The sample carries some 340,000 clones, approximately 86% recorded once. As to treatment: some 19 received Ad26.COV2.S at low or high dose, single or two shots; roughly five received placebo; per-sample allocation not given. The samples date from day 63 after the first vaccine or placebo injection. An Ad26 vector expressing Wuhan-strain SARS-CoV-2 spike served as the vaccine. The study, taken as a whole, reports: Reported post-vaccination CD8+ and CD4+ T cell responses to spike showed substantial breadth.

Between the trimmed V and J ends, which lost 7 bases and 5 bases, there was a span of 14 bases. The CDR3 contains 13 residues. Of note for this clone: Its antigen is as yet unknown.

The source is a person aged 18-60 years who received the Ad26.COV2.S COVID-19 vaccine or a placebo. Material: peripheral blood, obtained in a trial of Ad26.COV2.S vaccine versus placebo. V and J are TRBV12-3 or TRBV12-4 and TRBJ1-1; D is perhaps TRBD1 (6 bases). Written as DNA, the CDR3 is TGTGCCAGCACTCCCGGGGGGCGGACTGAAGCTTTCTTT. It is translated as CASTPGGRTEAFF.